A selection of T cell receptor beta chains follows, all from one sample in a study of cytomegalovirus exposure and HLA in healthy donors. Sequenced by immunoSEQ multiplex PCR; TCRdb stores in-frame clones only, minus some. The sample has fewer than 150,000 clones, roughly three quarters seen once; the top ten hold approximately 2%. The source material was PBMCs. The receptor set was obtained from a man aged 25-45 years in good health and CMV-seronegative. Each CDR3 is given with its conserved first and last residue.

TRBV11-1 CASSLEQGASYEQYF
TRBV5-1 CASSFGDSLSYEQYF
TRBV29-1 CSVVGEGRVTEAFF
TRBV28 CASSERQGTGNTIYF
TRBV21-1 CASSKRQGENATNEKLFF
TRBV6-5 CASSPGQGPHTIYF
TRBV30 CAWSVQGTGELFF
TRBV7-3 CASSQGASTEAFF
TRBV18 CASSPLLPGGFGNEQFF
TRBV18 CASSTQGADEQYF
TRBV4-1 CASSQALAGVGRGNEQFF
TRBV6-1 CASSEAPGTGANVLTF